These T cell receptor beta chains were read from a single sample in a study of CD8 T cells in Susac syndrome. TCRdb processed the immunoSEQ multiplex PCR reads anew with MiXCR; each CDR3 protein has one entry. The sample includes about 280,000 distinct CDR3 sequences, approximately 84% of them seen just once. Input material: CD8+ T cells from PBMCs. The receptors derive from a human donor with multiple sclerosis. Each CDR3 is given with its conserved first and last residue. The D gene is left open where the match is weak. Clone size is stated in some rows and not others, as once, few, many or a class when expanded.

d_gene: -; v_gene: TRBV4-1; j_gene: TRBJ2-1; abundance: -; len: 16; CDR3nt: TGCGCCAGCAGCCAAGTTTACGGGATAGCCTACAATGAGCAGTTCTTC; CDR3aa: CASSQVYGIAYNEQFF
d_gene: TRBD1; v_gene: TRBV27; j_gene: TRBJ1-2; abundance: -; len: 14; CDR3nt: TGTGCCAGCAGTATGGGACAGGGTAACTATGGCTACACCTTC; CDR3aa: CASSMGQGNYGYTF
d_gene: -; v_gene: TRBV5-1; j_gene: TRBJ2-7; abundance: -; len: 14; CDR3nt: TGCGCCAGCAGCTTCCTAGTGGCAGGACGGAAGCAGTACTTC; CDR3aa: CASSFLVAGRKQYF
d_gene: -; v_gene: TRBV25-1; j_gene: TRBJ2-7; abundance: -; len: 12; CDR3nt: TGTGCCAGCAGTGAAGGAGGCAACGAGCAGTACTTC; CDR3aa: CASSEGGNEQYF
d_gene: -; v_gene: TRBV7-9; j_gene: TRBJ2-1; abundance: -; len: 14; CDR3nt: TGTGCCAGCAGCTTCTTACTAGGGGACAATGAGCAGTTCTTC; CDR3aa: CASSFLLGDNEQFF
d_gene: -; v_gene: TRBV6-1; j_gene: TRBJ2-7; abundance: -; len: 16; CDR3nt: TGTGCCAGCCGCGAGGTGTTACGGGGGCTCTCCTACGAGCAGTACTTC; CDR3aa: CASREVLRGLSYEQYF
d_gene: -; v_gene: TRBV5-1; j_gene: TRBJ2-5; abundance: few; len: 15; CDR3nt: TGCGCCAGCAAACCCTTCGAGGGGGGCCAAGAGACCCAGTACTTC; CDR3aa: CASKPFEGGQETQYF
d_gene: TRBD2; v_gene: TRBV10-3; j_gene: TRBJ2-2; abundance: once; len: 17; CDR3nt: TGTGCCATCTCGAACAGCGGGAGGGCCGTAAACACCGGGGAGCTGTTTTTT; CDR3aa: CAISNSGRAVNTGELFF
d_gene: -; v_gene: TRBV11-2; j_gene: TRBJ1-5; abundance: few; len: 15; CDR3nt: TGTGCCAGCAGCTTTGGGGGGGAGGGCAATCAGCCCCAGCATTTT; CDR3aa: CASSFGGEGNQPQHF
d_gene: TRBD1; v_gene: TRBV9; j_gene: TRBJ1-1; abundance: -; len: 16; CDR3nt: TGTGCCAGCAGCGCCCCCAAACAGGGGAGGGAAACTGAAGCTTTCTTT; CDR3aa: CASSAPKQGRETEAFF
d_gene: -; v_gene: TRBV19; j_gene: TRBJ1-5; abundance: -; len: 16; CDR3nt: TGTGCCAGTAGTGTGAGTATGGGAAGTAGCAATCAGCCCCAGCATTTT; CDR3aa: CASSVSMGSSNQPQHF
d_gene: TRBD1; v_gene: TRBV7-9; j_gene: TRBJ1-2; abundance: once; len: 15; CDR3nt: TGTGCCAGCAGCTTAGGGACAGGGGGTTCTAGAGGCTACACCTTC; CDR3aa: CASSLGTGGSRGYTF
d_gene: TRBD1; v_gene: TRBV30; j_gene: TRBJ1-6; abundance: -; len: 19; CDR3nt: TGTGCCTGGCCCCCCCGGGACAGGGAAACCAGCTCCTATAATTCACCCCTCCACTTT; CDR3aa: CAWPPRDRETSSYNSPLHF
d_gene: -; v_gene: TRBV12-5; j_gene: TRBJ2-5; abundance: -; len: 13; CDR3nt: TGTGCTAGTGGTTTGCAAGAATCGGAGACCCAGTACTTC; CDR3aa: CASGLQESETQYF
d_gene: -; v_gene: TRBV29-1; j_gene: TRBJ2-2; abundance: -; len: 12; CDR3nt: TGCAGCGTTGAACGGTTAACCGGGGAGCTGTTTTTT; CDR3aa: CSVERLTGELFF
d_gene: TRBD1; v_gene: TRBV20-1; j_gene: TRBJ2-7; abundance: -; len: 15; CDR3nt: TGCAGTGCACGTAGCTTAGGGACAGAACCCTACGAGCAGTACTTC; CDR3aa: CSARSLGTEPYEQYF
d_gene: -; v_gene: TRBV27; j_gene: TRBJ2-2; abundance: once; len: 17; CDR3nt: TGTGCCAGCAGTTTATCAGGACACGGTGGATATATCGGGGAGCTGTTTTTT; CDR3aa: CASSLSGHGGYIGELFF
d_gene: -; v_gene: TRBV14; j_gene: TRBJ1-2; abundance: -; len: 16; CDR3nt: TGTGCCAGCAGCCAAGATCGGAGGGGAAGGTCCGGTGGCTACACCTTC; CDR3aa: CASSQDRRGRSGGYTF
d_gene: -; v_gene: TRBV30; j_gene: TRBJ1-4; abundance: -; len: 13; CDR3nt: TGTGCCTGGAGCCTCCGGGAGGATGAAAAACTGTTTTTT; CDR3aa: CAWSLREDEKLFF
d_gene: TRBD2; v_gene: TRBV9; j_gene: TRBJ2-7; abundance: -; len: 14; CDR3nt: TGTGCCAGCAGCGCCGGGGGGGCGGCGTACGAGCAGTACTTC; CDR3aa: CASSAGGAAYEQYF
d_gene: -; v_gene: TRBV27; j_gene: TRBJ1-1; abundance: -; len: 14; CDR3nt: TGTGCCAGCACCCCCCCGGGGTCGGGCGCTGAAGCTTTCTTT; CDR3aa: CASTPPGSGAEAFF
d_gene: -; v_gene: TRBV27; j_gene: TRBJ1-1; abundance: once; len: 13; CDR3nt: TGTGCCAGCAGCCGGACCGAAGCTCAGGAAGCTTTCTTT; CDR3aa: CASSRTEAQEAFF
d_gene: -; v_gene: TRBV27; j_gene: TRBJ1-5; abundance: -; len: 15; CDR3nt: TGTGCCAGCAGCCGGATAGCGGATAGCAATCAGCCCCAGCATTTT; CDR3aa: CASSRIADSNQPQHF
d_gene: TRBD2; v_gene: TRBV12-3/TRBV12-4; j_gene: TRBJ2-2; abundance: -; len: 15; CDR3nt: TGTGCCAGCAGGCCGGGACTAGCGATATCCGGGGAGCTGTTTTTT; CDR3aa: CASRPGLAISGELFF
d_gene: -; v_gene: TRBV29-1; j_gene: TRBJ2-2; abundance: -; len: 13; CDR3nt: TGCAGCGTTGCAAGGGGTGACACCGGGGAGCTGTTTTTT; CDR3aa: CSVARGDTGELFF
d_gene: TRBD1; v_gene: TRBV30; j_gene: TRBJ1-6; abundance: -; len: 13; CDR3nt: TGTGCCTGGAGTGTACAGGGGAGTTCACCCCTCCACTTT; CDR3aa: CAWSVQGSSPLHF
d_gene: TRBD2; v_gene: TRBV18; j_gene: TRBJ2-1; abundance: few; len: 15; CDR3nt: TGTGCCAGCTCTCCCCGGACTAGCGGGAGCAATGAGCAGTTCTTC; CDR3aa: CASSPRTSGSNEQFF
d_gene: TRBD1; v_gene: TRBV28; j_gene: TRBJ2-1; abundance: -; len: 14; CDR3nt: TGTGCCAGCAGTAAAGGACAGGGGCTGATTGAGCAGTTCTTC; CDR3aa: CASSKGQGLIEQFF
d_gene: TRBD1; v_gene: TRBV7-9; j_gene: TRBJ1-4; abundance: -; len: 17; CDR3nt: TGTGCCAGCAGCTTAGAGGGAGGGGGCCGAACTAATGAAAAACTGTTTTTT; CDR3aa: CASSLEGGGRTNEKLFF
d_gene: TRBD1; v_gene: TRBV9; j_gene: TRBJ1-5; abundance: -; len: 13; CDR3nt: TGTGCCAGTGGACAGGGTTCCAATCAGCCCCAGCATTTT; CDR3aa: CASGQGSNQPQHF
d_gene: -; v_gene: TRBV5-6; j_gene: TRBJ2-4; abundance: -; len: 17; CDR3nt: TGTGCCAGCAGCTTTAGGAGGTCGGAACTAGCCAAAAACATTCAGTACTTC; CDR3aa: CASSFRRSELAKNIQYF
d_gene: -; v_gene: TRBV5-1; j_gene: TRBJ2-5; abundance: -; len: 15; CDR3nt: TGCGCCAGCAGCTTGCCTCAGGGCAACCAAGAGACCCAGTACTTC; CDR3aa: CASSLPQGNQETQYF
d_gene: -; v_gene: TRBV6-1; j_gene: TRBJ1-2; abundance: few; len: 11; CDR3nt: TGTGCCAGCATCTCCGACAGATCCTACACCTTC; CDR3aa: CASISDRSYTF
d_gene: TRBD1; v_gene: TRBV7-6; j_gene: TRBJ1-1; abundance: few; len: 16; CDR3nt: TGTGCCAGCAGCTTAGAGACCGGGACAGGGGGCACTGAAGCTTTCTTT; CDR3aa: CASSLETGTGGTEAFF
d_gene: -; v_gene: TRBV27; j_gene: TRBJ2-3; abundance: -; len: 15; CDR3nt: TGTGCCAGCAGCATACGGGACACGAGCACAGATACGCAGTATTTT; CDR3aa: CASSIRDTSTDTQYF
d_gene: TRBD1; v_gene: TRBV6-1; j_gene: TRBJ2-5; abundance: -; len: 16; CDR3nt: TGTGCCAGCAGAGCACCAAGGGACAGGGGTTTAGAGACCCAGTACTTC; CDR3aa: CASRAPRDRGLETQYF
d_gene: -; v_gene: TRBV6-1; j_gene: TRBJ2-5; abundance: -; len: 15; CDR3nt: TGTGCCAGCAGTGTAGGAGAGGGTTGGCGAGAGACCCAGTACTTC; CDR3aa: CASSVGEGWRETQYF
d_gene: TRBD2; v_gene: TRBV11-2; j_gene: TRBJ2-1; abundance: -; len: 20; CDR3nt: TGTGCCAGCAGCTTAAGGGGGAGGCCACTAGCGGGAGGGCCCTCCAATGAGCAGTTCTTC; CDR3aa: CASSLRGRPLAGGPSNEQFF
d_gene: -; v_gene: TRBV7-6; j_gene: TRBJ1-1; abundance: -; len: 14; CDR3nt: TGTGCCAGCAGCTTAGCTGGGCCAGGCGCTGAAGCTTTCTTT; CDR3aa: CASSLAGPGAEAFF
d_gene: TRBD1; v_gene: TRBV30; j_gene: TRBJ2-7; abundance: -; len: 14; CDR3nt: TGTGCCTGGAGCGTCGGGACAGTTTCCTACGAGCAGTACTTC; CDR3aa: CAWSVGTVSYEQYF
d_gene: -; v_gene: TRBV24-1; j_gene: TRBJ2-5; abundance: -; len: 17; CDR3nt: TGTGCCACCAGTGATTCACAACAGGGTTTTAGCCAAGAGACCCAGTACTTC; CDR3aa: CATSDSQQGFSQETQYF
d_gene: TRBD1; v_gene: TRBV4-1; j_gene: TRBJ1-4; abundance: -; len: 15; CDR3nt: TGCGCCAGCAGCCGCCGGGACAGCCGTAATGAAAAACTGTTTTTT; CDR3aa: CASSRRDSRNEKLFF